These 30 T cell receptor beta chains came from one sample sequenced in a study of memory CD4+ T cells and cytomegalovirus serostatus. The sort gate was single viable CD3+CD4+CD8-CD45RO+ cells for memory CD4+ T cells. Clones were sequenced by immunoSEQ multiplex PCR, and TCRdb holds only the in-frame ones, with some missing. This table holds 50,000 to 60,000 clones, 82% found once. The sequencing input was memory CD4+ T cells from blood. Every receptor here comes from an adult in good health and CMV-seronegative.

The V and J genes are TRBV28 and TRBJ2-5; D possibly uses TRBD1 or TRBD2 (5 bases each). CDR3 length: 19 amino acids. Germline V gene lookup returns CDR1 MDHEN and CDR2 SYDVKM. V was clipped by 1 base and J by 3 bases, with 24 bases between them. The chain's CDR3 is CASSLLTFPLDMTKETQYF. The CDR3 region has the DNA TGTGCCAGCAGTTTATTAACCTTTCCTTTGGACATGACTAAAGAGACCCAGTACTTC.

The J gene is TRBJ1-2, the V gene TRBV11-3; the D gene is possibly TRBD1 (5 bases). Per germline, CDR1 SGHNT and CDR2 YENEEA. Between the trimmed V and J ends, which lost 8 bases and 7 bases, there was a span of 26 bases. There are 16 residues in the CDR3. The CDR3 region has the DNA TGTGCCAGCCCGTCAAATTCAGGGACGACCGGGTGTGGCTACACCTTC. Translated, it gives CASPSNSGTTGCGYTF.

V and J are TRBV15 and TRBJ2-5; 7 positions agree with TRBD1. This CDR3 is 14 amino acids long. The V segment lost 9 bases and the J segment 1 base; nucleotides outside the gene matches: 8. Germline V gives CDR1 LNHNV, CDR2 YYDKDF (reference sequence). The CDR3 is CATNIGTAQETQYF. Here the CDR3 DNA reads TGTGCCACGAACATAGGGACAGCCCAAGAGACCCAGTACTTC.

V gene TRBV28 combines with J gene TRBJ2-7; 9 bases are a match to TRBD1. After removal of 5 bases from V and 3 bases from J, the junction contained 8 bases not matched to a gene. This CDR3 spans 15 amino acids. The germline V gene encodes CDR1 MDHEN and CDR2 SYDVKM. DNA for the CDR3: TGTGCCAGCAGTATGATGACAGGGGGTCGCTACGAGCAGTACTTC. It is translated as CASSMMTGGRYEQYF.

V is TRBV5-6 and J is TRBJ1-6; TRBD1 is a possible D gene (6 bases). The CDR3 covers 14 residues. Germline V lookup: CDR1 SGHDT, CDR2 YYEEEE. The V gene lost 4 bases and the J gene lost 7 bases, with 12 bases spanning the gap. CDR3 DNA sequence: TGTGCCAGCAGCCCCGGACAGAGAAATTCACCCCTCCACTTT. Residues: CASSPGQRNSPLHF.

This clone appeared once. V is TRBV5-6 and J is TRBJ2-1, with D possibly being TRBD1 (5 bases). This CDR3 spans 15 amino acids. Deletions cut 0 bases from V and 3 bases from J, with 10 bases between. Germline V gives CDR1 SGHDT, CDR2 YYEEEE. This CDR3 is CASSLDGAGYNEQFF. In DNA form, the CDR3 reads TGTGCCAGCAGCTTGGATGGGGCAGGCTACAATGAGCAGTTCTTC.

This clone was seen once. The chain couples TRBV11-1 to TRBJ1-2; no definite D call. Per germline, CDR1 SGHAT and CDR2 FQDESV (reference sequence). V was clipped by 7 bases and J by 5 bases, with 20 bases between them. The CDR3 length is 15 residues. The CDR3 region is CASTPAAVGNYGYTF. The CDR3 nucleotides are TGTGCCAGCACCCCGGCGGCTGTGGGAAATTATGGCTACACCTTC.

This clone appeared once. This rearrangement joins TRBV5-5 to TRBJ1-5; 7 bases match TRBD1. Germline values: CDR1 SGHKS, CDR2 YYEKEE (reference sequence). After removal of 4 bases from V and 3 bases from J, the junction contained 7 bases not matched to a gene. The CDR3 extends over 15 amino acids. The CDR3 here is CASSPQGDFNQPQHF. CDR3 DNA sequence: TGTGCCAGCAGCCCGCAGGGGGACTTCAATCAGCCCCAGCATTTT.

The gene calls are TRBV7-3 and TRBJ2-1; TRBD1 matches at 9 bases. Germline assignment: CDR1 SGHTA and CDR2 FQGTGA. V lost 5 bases to trimming and J lost 4 bases; unmatched junction nucleotides: 3. The CDR3 runs 14 residues. In DNA, the CDR3 is TGTGCCAGCAGCCCGACAGGGGGATACAATGAGCAGTTCTTC. As protein: CASSPTGGYNEQFF.

V is TRBV28 and J is TRBJ2-5; the D gene is possibly TRBD2 (5 bases). The CDR3 loop spans 15 amino acids. Trimming shortened V by 2 bases and J by 2 bases, and 12 bases separated the two germline ends. CDR1 MDHEN and CDR2 SYDVKM come from the germline V gene. The CDR3 nucleotides are TGTGCCAGCAGTTTACCGTCGGGGTGGCAAGAGACCCAGTACTTC. Protein product: CASSLPSGWQETQYF.

The chain combines TRBV28 with TRBJ1-2, with 11 bases fitting TRBD1. The CDR3 loop spans 14 amino acids. Germline CDR1 MDHEN, CDR2 SYDVKM. The junction had 7 bases not matched to a gene; V was cut back by 7 bases and J by 6 bases. CDR3 protein: CASTRTGGGHGYTF. The CDR3, as DNA: TGTGCCAGCACCAGGACAGGGGGCGGACATGGCTACACCTTC.

V gene TRBV5-6 combines with J gene TRBJ2-1; 12 positions match TRBD2. The CDR3 spans 16 residues. Germline V gene lookup returns CDR1 SGHDT and CDR2 YYEEEE. The ends lost 4 bases at V and 7 bases at J; junction bases unmatched: 9. For the CDR3, the DNA is TGTGCCAGCAGCGCTCCTAGCGGGGGGGCCAGGAATGAGCAGTTCTTC. It yields the protein CASSAPSGGARNEQFF.

V and J are TRBV27 and TRBJ1-4; 7 bases fit TRBD1. CDR1 is MNHEY and CDR2 is SMNVEV in the germline V gene (reference sequence). The CDR3 is made up of 15 amino acids. V gave up 5 bases and J gave up 4 bases; unmatched junction bases: 7. CDR3 protein: CASSLRQGNNEKLFF. In DNA form, the CDR3 reads TGTGCCAGCAGTCTTAGACAGGGTAATAATGAAAAACTGTTTTTT.

Details on this clone: One end of the junction is discordant with germline, which a read error may explain. This chain connects TRBV2 to TRBJ1-2; the match to TRBD1 covers 7 bases. The CDR3 sequence is 12 residues long. The V gene's germline CDR1 is SNHLY and CDR2 FYNNEI. The CDR3 coding sequence is TGTGCCAGCAGTGCCAACAGGGGACGGCCGCCCTTC. Protein product: CASSANRGRPPF. The whole variable domain, remainder taken from reference TRBV2 and TRBJ1-2, is EPEVTQTPSHQVTQMGQEVILRCVPISNHLYFYWYRQILGQKVEFLVSFYNNEISEKSEIFDDQFSVERPDGSNFTLKIRSTKLEDSAMYFCASSANRGRPPFGSGTRLTVV.

V and J are TRBV11-1 and TRBJ1-2; D might be TRBD1 (5 bases). The CDR3 contains 14 residues. Germline V CDR1 and CDR2: SGHAT, FQDESV (reference sequence). The V gene lost 4 bases and the J gene lost 4 bases, with 13 bases spanning the gap. This chain's CDR3 is CASSSSAGGYGYTF. The CDR3 nucleotides read TGTGCCAGCAGCTCCTCGGCGGGGGGCTATGGCTACACCTTC.

The J gene is TRBJ1-2, the V gene TRBV28; 7 nucleotides agree with TRBD1. J gave up 0 bases and V 6 bases, and 4 bases lay outside the gene matches. Germline CDR1 is MDHEN and CDR2 is SYDVKM. This CDR3 has 14 residues. This CDR3 reads CASRPQGPNYGYTF. DNA for the CDR3: TGTGCCAGCAGACCACAGGGGCCTAACTATGGCTACACCTTC.

The table lists this clone with a few counts. The V gene is TRBV14, the J gene TRBJ1-2; D might be TRBD1 (6 bases). From germline, CDR1 is SGHDN and CDR2 FVKESK. V lost 1 base to trimming and J lost 4 bases, with 13 bases between them. The CDR3 runs to 15 residues. The CDR3 reads CASSQGPGVGYGYTF. CDR3 nucleotides: TGTGCCAGCAGCCAAGGCCCAGGGGTGGGCTATGGCTACACCTTC.

The chain is built from TRBV5-4 and TRBJ1-2; 7 bases align to TRBD1. Germline V gene lookup returns CDR1 SGHNT and CDR2 YYREEE (reference sequence). V trimming: 1 base; J trimming: 0 bases; junction bases outside the gene matches: 3. This CDR3 is built from 15 residues. CDR3: CASSLKGGSNYGYTF. The CDR3 DNA reads TGTGCCAGCAGCTTGAAAGGGGGCTCTAACTATGGCTACACCTTC.

This sequence joins TRBV4-2 and TRBJ2-5; D perhaps matches TRBD1 (5 bases). CDR1 LGHNA and CDR2 YNFKEQ come from the germline V gene. The CDR3 totals 14 residues. The V and J ends lost 0 bases and 5 bases respectively, with 10 bases between them. The CDR3 reads CASSQDRAGETQYF. The CDR3 DNA follows: TGTGCCAGCAGCCAAGACAGGGCTGGGGAGACCCAGTACTTC.

The chain carries TRBV7-9 and TRBJ1-2; TRBD1 might be the D (6 bases). Germline CDR1 SEHNR, CDR2 FQNEAQ (reference sequence). Trimming removed 5 bases from V and 6 bases from J, with 16 bases in between. The CDR3 totals 14 residues. The CDR3 region is CASSLQGGRDGYTF. The CDR3 DNA follows: TGTGCCAGCAGCCTACAGGGAGGTCGCGATGGCTACACCTTC.

This sequence joins TRBV27 and TRBJ2-7; 11 nucleotides align to TRBD2. The CDR3 runs 15 residues. J lost 2 bases, V lost 10 bases, and 10 bases had no gene match. Germline CDR1 and CDR2: MNHEY and SMNVEV (reference sequence). In nucleotides, the CDR3 is TGTGCCACCATGGCCGGTAGCGGGGGGGCCTACGAGCAGTACTTC. This sequence encodes CATMAGSGGAYEQYF.

This chain uses TRBV28 with TRBJ1-6; tentatively, D is TRBD1 (6 bases). The CDR3 loop spans 15 amino acids. CDR1 is MDHEN, CDR2 SYDVKM, per germline. V gave up 6 bases and J gave up 7 bases, with 16 bases separating them. The CDR3: CASRQSGQLNSPLHF. The DNA for the CDR3 is TGTGCCAGCAGACAATCGGGACAACTAAATTCACCCCTCCACTTT.

This clone was seen just once. The chain employs TRBV6-6 and TRBJ2-7; TRBD1 aligns across 9 bases. Germline lookup yields CDR1 MNHNY and CDR2 SVGAGI (reference sequence). There are 14 residues in the CDR3. The trim removed 4 bases at V and 6 bases at J, leaving 7 bases unmatched. The CDR3 protein is CASSSGQGTGEQYF. In DNA form, the CDR3 reads TGTGCCAGCAGTTCGGGACAGGGAACTGGCGAGCAGTACTTC.

The chain recombines TRBV2 with TRBJ1-6; 7 nucleotides agree with TRBD1. Trimming at V came to 6 bases and at J to 0 bases, leaving 5 bases not matched to a gene. This CDR3 region has 16 residues. In germline, CDR1 is SNHLY, CDR2 FYNNEI. The CDR3, as DNA: TGTGCCAGCAGCGAACAGGGGCTCTCCTATAATTCACCCCTCCACTTT. Protein product: CASSEQGLSYNSPLHF.

The chain recombines TRBV5-4 with TRBJ2-7; D remains unclear. The germline V and J ends were trimmed by 0 bases and 9 bases, with 16 bases remaining between them. This CDR3 contains 14 residues. Germline CDR1 SGHNT, CDR2 YYREEE (reference sequence). This chain's CDR3 is CASSLAGLRLGQYF. Here the CDR3 DNA reads TGTGCCAGCAGCTTGGCCGGCTTGAGGCTGGGGCAGTACTTC. The variable domain in full, completed from reference TRBV5-4 and TRBJ2-7, reads ETGVTQSPTHLIKTRGQQVTLRCSSQSGHNTVSWYQQALGQGPQFIFQYYREEENGRGNFPPRFSGLQFPNYSSELNVNALELDDSALYLCASSLAGLRLGQYFGPGTRLTVT.

This sequence joins TRBV27 and TRBJ1-6; D may be TRBD1 (5 bases). Germline V CDR1 and CDR2: MNHEY, SMNVEV (reference sequence). The CDR3 is made up of 16 amino acids. The V gene lost 3 bases and the J gene lost 4 bases, with 13 bases spanning the gap. CDR3 coding DNA: TGTGCCAGCAGTTTGGTTGGGGGAAATTATAATTCACCCCTCCACTTT. Its translation is CASSLVGGNYNSPLHF.

This chain connects TRBV2 to TRBJ1-1; weak D call: TRBD1 (5 bases). Germline V lookup: CDR1 SNHLY, CDR2 FYNNEI. This CDR3 region has 13 residues. Trimming left V 4 bases short and J 4 bases short, with 10 bases between. CDR3 coding DNA: TGTGCCAGCAGTGTGGGGGGTCCCACTGAAGCTTTCTTT. Translating gives CASSVGGPTEAFF.

The rearrangement joins TRBV6-5 to TRBJ1-2, with TRBD1 matching 9 bases. From germline, CDR1 is MNHEY and CDR2 SVGAGI. This CDR3 spans 15 amino acids. The junction had 13 bases not matched to a gene; V was cut back by 5 bases and J by 9 bases. In DNA, the CDR3 is TGTGCCAGCAGTATCCGTTCCGGGACAGGGAATAGCTACACCTTC. Protein: CASSIRSGTGNSYTF.

There are a few counts of this clone. The rearrangement joins TRBV2 to TRBJ1-2; 10 nucleotides line up with TRBD1. V gave up 6 bases and J gave up 8 bases; unmatched junction bases: 15. The CDR3 loop spans 16 amino acids. Germline V gives CDR1 SNHLY, CDR2 FYNNEI. CDR3 in DNA: TGTGCCAGCAGCCGAGATGCCGGGACAGGGGTTGGCGGCTACACCTTC. Protein product: CASSRDAGTGVGGYTF.

This chain uses TRBV7-9 with TRBJ1-6, with TRBD1 identical over 9 bases. This CDR3 has 16 amino acids. J gave up 10 bases and V 0 bases, and 7 bases lay outside the gene matches. Germline CDR1 is SEHNR and CDR2 is FQNEAQ (reference sequence). The CDR3 is CASSLALTGGTSPLHF. CDR3 in DNA: TGTGCCAGCAGCTTAGCTCTGACAGGGGGTACCTCACCCCTCCACTTT. The variable domain in full, completed from reference TRBV7-9 and TRBJ1-6, reads DTGVSQNPRHKITKRGQNVTFRCDPISEHNRLYWYRQTLGQGPEFLTYFQNEAQLEKSRLLSDRFSAERPKGSFSTLEIQRTEQGDSAMYLCASSLALTGGTSPLHFGNGTRLTVT.